Presented here are 18 T cell receptor beta chains from one specimen sequenced in a study of blood T cell repertoires in COVID-19. Here immunoSEQ multiplex PCR was the method, and the copy in TCRdb shows in-frame clones only, minus some. The sample yields 150,000 to 200,000 clones, over 75% seen once. The source material was PBMCs or T cells enriched from blood (not recorded which). Receptor source: a man aged 50-59 years who had recovered from COVID-19.

In nucleotides, the CDR3 is TGTGCCAGTATTACCTGGGACAGGAGGAACACTGAAGCTTTCTTT. Amino acid sequence: CASITWDRRNTEAFF. V usage is TRBV19 and J usage is TRBJ1-1; 8 positions agree with TRBD1. From germline, CDR1 is LNHDA and CDR2 SQIVND (reference sequence). This CDR3 has 15 amino acids. V lost 7 bases, J lost 1 base, and 8 bases stayed unmatched.

This sequence joins TRBV27 and TRBJ1-2; a weak D match, TRBD1 (5 bases). V shed 0 bases and J shed 4 bases, with 15 bases lying between them. Germline V CDR1 and CDR2: MNHEY, SMNVEV (reference sequence). The CDR3 runs 16 residues. The CDR3 region is CASSLSGEGLFYGYTF. The CDR3 DNA is TGTGCCAGCAGTTTATCGGGGGAGGGCCTGTTCTATGGCTACACCTTC.

The V call is TRBV7-2, the J call TRBJ2-2; the D is unclear. With 5 bases removed from V and 7 bases from J, the gap between germline ends came to 14 bases. Germline CDR1 is SGHTA and CDR2 is FQGNSA. This CDR3 is 14 amino acids long. DNA of the CDR3: TGTGCCAGCAGCCCCGCCAGAGCGAGCGGGGAGCTGTTTTTT. The encoded protein is CASSPARASGELFF.

The DNA for the CDR3 is TGCGCCAGCAGCTTAGAGGGACAGGGAAGTGAAAAACTGTTTTTT. Protein sequence: CASSLEGQGSEKLFF. V and J are TRBV5-1 and TRBJ1-4; TRBD1 matches 9 bases. Germline loops: CDR1 SGHRS, CDR2 YFSETQ. This CDR3 contains 15 residues. The ends lost 2 bases at V and 7 bases at J; junction bases unmatched: 6.

The rearrangement uses TRBV28 and TRBJ1-4; 10 bases match TRBD1. From germline, CDR1 is MDHEN and CDR2 SYDVKM. Unmatched junction bases numbered 7, after V lost 6 bases and J lost 6 bases. The CDR3 has 15 amino acids. This CDR3 reads CASSIMGTGDEKLFF. Here the CDR3 DNA reads TGTGCCAGCAGCATTATGGGGACAGGGGATGAAAAACTGTTTTTT.

The V and J genes are TRBV9 and TRBJ2-2; 8 bases map to TRBD1. The V and J ends lost 0 bases and 8 bases, in that order; junction bases with no gene match: 6. Germline CDR1 is SGDLS and CDR2 is YYNGEE. The length of the CDR3 is 15 residues. The CDR3 region has the DNA TGTGCCAGCAGCGTAGCTACAGGGGGAGGAGGGGAGCTGTTTTTT. Its translation: CASSVATGGGGELFF.

This clone was found once. The chain combines TRBV6-4 with TRBJ2-1; 11 nucleotides line up with TRBD2. CDR1 and CDR2 from the germline V gene are MRHNA and SNTAGT. Germline trimming cut 6 bases from V and 8 bases from J; bases unmatched to any gene: 6. CDR3 length equals 14 residues. As DNA, the CDR3 is TGTGCCAGCAGCCCTAGCGGGGGGCGGGATGAGCAGTTCTTC. Translation: CASSPSGGRDEQFF.

The chain links TRBV11-3 to TRBJ1-2, with 7 bases matching TRBD1. J lost 3 bases, V lost 5 bases, and 6 bases had no gene match. The germline V gene encodes CDR1 SGHNT and CDR2 YENEEA. The CDR3 consists of 14 residues. CDR3 residues: CASSGRTGDYGYTF. The CDR3 DNA sequence: TGTGCCAGCAGCGGTCGTACAGGGGACTATGGCTACACCTTC.

This chain joins TRBV7-8 and TRBJ1-2; 8 nucleotides agree with TRBD1. The CDR3 contains 16 residues. CDR1 is SGHVS, CDR2 FQNEAQ, per germline. V gave up 5 bases and J gave up 5 bases; unmatched junction bases: 13. The DNA of the CDR3 is TGTGCCAGCAGCGACACACCGGGACAGGCTATTTATGGCTACACCTTC. This codes for CASSDTPGQAIYGYTF. Combining the CDR3 with reference TRBV7-8 and TRBJ1-2 gives the whole variable domain GAGVSQSPRYKVAKRGQDVALRCDPISGHVSLFWYQQALGQGPEFLTYFQNEAQLDKSGLPSDRFFAERPEGSVSTLKIQRTQQEDSAVYLCASSDTPGQAIYGYTFGSGTRLTVV.

The rearrangement uses TRBV11-2 and TRBJ1-1; 8 bases match TRBD1. The CDR3 runs 14 residues. Germline CDR1 and CDR2: SGHAT and FQNNGV. With V trimmed by 5 bases and J by 3 bases, 5 bases remained unmatched. The CDR3 loop reads CASSAGQGHTEAFF. CDR3 in DNA: TGTGCCAGCAGCGCCGGACAGGGTCACACTGAAGCTTTCTTT.

The chain is built from TRBV5-1 and TRBJ2-1, with TRBD2 as a possible D gene (6 bases). Trimming stripped 5 bases from V and 3 bases from J, with 27 bases between. The CDR3 spans 19 residues. Germline V gene data show CDR1 as SGHRS and CDR2 as YFSETQ. The CDR3 DNA sequence: TGCGCCAGCAGAGATTTTGGGACGGGAGCTCACCTGGGCTACAATGAGCAGTTCTTC. As protein: CASRDFGTGAHLGYNEQFF.

The genes are TRBV2 and TRBJ2-4, with a tentative D call TRBD2 (6 bases). This CDR3 has 13 residues. CDR1 is SNHLY and CDR2 is FYNNEI in the germline V gene. V shed 8 bases and J shed 7 bases, with 15 bases lying between them. Here the CDR3 reads CASAPLGGNIQYF. Written as DNA, the CDR3 is TGTGCCAGCGCCCCGTTGGGGGGTAACATTCAGTACTTC.

J is TRBJ1-5 and V is TRBV5-1, with 11 bases matching TRBD1. With V trimmed by 6 bases and J by 9 bases, 8 bases remained unmatched. Germline-derived CDR1 and CDR2 are SGHRS and YFSETQ. This CDR3 is 14 amino acids long. DNA of the CDR3: TGCGCCAGCAAACCGGACAGGGGGCTAGGGCCCCAGCATTTT. Translated, it gives CASKPDRGLGPQHF.

The rearrangement uses TRBV10-3 and TRBJ2-1, with D possibly being TRBD1 (6 bases). CDR3 length: 15 residues. V was clipped by 5 bases and J by 4 bases, with 15 bases between them. CDR1 and CDR2 from the germline V gene are ENHRY and SYGVKD. The CDR3 sequence: CAISNNPDSYNEQFF. The CDR3 nucleotides read TGTGCCATCAGTAACAATCCGGACAGTTACAATGAGCAGTTCTTC.

The V call is TRBV11-2, the J call TRBJ2-7, with D maybe TRBD1 (6 bases). V was trimmed by 5 bases and J by 0 bases, leaving 17 bases between them. The CDR3 covers 16 residues. Germline assignment: CDR1 SGHAT and CDR2 FQNNGV. The CDR3 region has the DNA TGTGCCAGCAGCCTCCAGTGGGGACAAGCCTCCTACGAGCAGTACTTC. It is translated as CASSLQWGQASYEQYF.

The gene calls are TRBV5-1 and TRBJ2-7; 7 positions match TRBD2. The CDR3 is made up of 16 amino acids. Germline values: CDR1 SGHRS, CDR2 YFSETQ. Trimming removed 4 bases from V and 0 bases from J; junction bases left unmatched: 10. The CDR3 sequence: CASSPSGGGVSYEQYF. The CDR3 bases are TGCGCCAGCAGCCCCTCCGGCGGGGGAGTCTCCTACGAGCAGTACTTC. The full variable domain, its missing parts supplied by reference TRBV5-1 and TRBJ2-7, is KAGVTQTPRYLIKTRGQQVTLSCSPISGHRSVSWYQQTPGQGLQFLFEYFSETQRNKGNFPGRFSGRQFSNSRSEMNVSTLELGDSALYLCASSPSGGGVSYEQYFGPGTRLTVT.

The chain carries TRBV5-4 and TRBJ1-1; tentatively, D is TRBD1 (5 bases). Germline V gives CDR1 SGHNT, CDR2 YYREEE (reference sequence). Between the trimmed V and J ends, which lost 3 bases and 2 bases, there was a span of 17 bases. This CDR3 has 16 amino acids. The chain's CDR3 is CASSSIGGGENTEAFF. CDR3 nucleotides: TGTGCCAGCAGCTCCATCGGAGGAGGGGAAAACACTGAAGCTTTCTTT.

The V gene is TRBV5-1, the J gene TRBJ2-1, with a tentative D call TRBD2 (6 bases). Germline V gene data show CDR1 as SGHRS and CDR2 as YFSETQ. Between the trimmed V and J ends, which lost 4 bases and 0 bases, there was a span of 8 bases. The CDR3 has 14 amino acids. CDR3 DNA sequence: TGCGCCAGCAGCGACGGGAGCTCCTACAATGAGCAGTTCTTC. It codes for CASSDGSSYNEQFF. The full variable domain, rest sourced from reference TRBV5-1 and TRBJ2-1, is KAGVTQTPRYLIKTRGQQVTLSCSPISGHRSVSWYQQTPGQGLQFLFEYFSETQRNKGNFPGRFSGRQFSNSRSEMNVSTLELGDSALYLCASSDGSSYNEQFFGPGTRLTVL.